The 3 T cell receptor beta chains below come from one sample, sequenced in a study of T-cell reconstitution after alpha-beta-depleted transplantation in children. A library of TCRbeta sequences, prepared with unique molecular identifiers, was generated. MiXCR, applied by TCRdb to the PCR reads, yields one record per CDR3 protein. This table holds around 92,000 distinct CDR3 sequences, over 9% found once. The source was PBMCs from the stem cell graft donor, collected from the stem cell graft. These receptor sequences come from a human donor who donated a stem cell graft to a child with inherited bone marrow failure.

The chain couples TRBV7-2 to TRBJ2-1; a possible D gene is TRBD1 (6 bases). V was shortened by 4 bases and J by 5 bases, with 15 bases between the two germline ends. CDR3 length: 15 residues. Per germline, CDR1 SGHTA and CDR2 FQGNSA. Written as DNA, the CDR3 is TGTGCCAGCAGCTCTCAACACCGGGACAACAATGAGCAGTTCTTC. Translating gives CASSSQHRDNNEQFF. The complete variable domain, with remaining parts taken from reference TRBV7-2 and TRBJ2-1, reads GAGVSQSPSNKVTEKGKDVELRCDPISGHTALYWYRQSLGQGLEFLIYFQGNSAPDKSGLPSDRFSAERTGGSVSTLTIQRTQQEDSAVYLCASSSQHRDNNEQFFGPGTRLTVL.

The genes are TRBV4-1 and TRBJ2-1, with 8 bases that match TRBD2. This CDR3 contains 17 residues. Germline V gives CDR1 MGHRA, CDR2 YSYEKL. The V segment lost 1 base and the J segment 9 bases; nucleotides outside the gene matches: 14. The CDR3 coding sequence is TGCGCCAGCAGCCAAGGCCCCGGGGGGGGCCGAAGGAGTGAGCAGTTCTTC. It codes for CASSQGPGGGRRSEQFF.

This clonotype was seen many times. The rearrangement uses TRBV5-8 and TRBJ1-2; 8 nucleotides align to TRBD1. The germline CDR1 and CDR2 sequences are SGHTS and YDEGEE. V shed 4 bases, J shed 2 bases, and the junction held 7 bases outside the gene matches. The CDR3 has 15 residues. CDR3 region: CASSPLTGANYGYTF. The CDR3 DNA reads TGTGCCAGCAGCCCACTGACAGGGGCCAACTATGGCTACACCTTC.